The T cell receptor beta chain under discussion was sequenced for a study of blood T cell repertoires in COVID-19. As for the study in general: Donors in the United States, Italy and Spain gave samples during acute or convalescent COVID-19. PBMCs, B-cell-depleted T cells, or T cells provided the cDNA or gDNA that made up the material.

The CDR3 has 15 amino acids. Germline CDR1 is SGHNT and CDR2 is YYREEE (reference sequence). V was pared by 0 bases and J by 3 bases, with 3 bases of the junction left unmatched. Per the original data handling: Amplification of reference gene primers provided the estimated nucleated cell counts. This table comes from immunoSEQ multiplex PCR, and its TCRdb copy is limited to in-frame clones, with some not included. V and J calls and clone size are as listed in that table; D and trimming were resolved from the DNA. The profile shows approximately 490,000 clones, roughly nine tenths of them singletons. Input material: PBMCs or T cells enriched from blood (not recorded which). The chain carries TRBV5-4 and TRBJ2-3, with 8 nucleotides matching TRBD1. The receptor was isolated from a woman aged 60-75 years who had recovered from COVID-19. In nucleotides, the CDR3 is TGTGCCAGCAGCTTGGTGACAGGGGTTACAGATACGCAGTATTTT. This encodes CASSLVTGVTDTQYF.